The next 16 T cell receptor beta chains were all read from a single sample in a study of technical replicates of blood from a few donors. Here immunoSEQ multiplex PCR was the method, and the copy in TCRdb shows in-frame clones only, minus some. In the table there are over 50,000 clones, about 86% of which are singletons. Source material: PBMCs. These receptors were collected from a human donor in good health. Some clones in this sample may be carry-over from other donors' samples.

This clone showed up just once. The chain uses TRBV7-2 and TRBJ2-1, with a tentative D call TRBD1 (5 bases). Germline CDR1 reads SGHTA; CDR2 reads FQGNSA. V was trimmed by 5 bases and J by 15 bases, leaving 14 bases between them. The CDR3 has 11 residues. CDR3 loop: CASSIRVVAFF. DNA of the CDR3: TGTGCCAGCAGCATCAGGGTGGTAGCGTTCTTC.

The chain links TRBV18 to TRBJ2-7; 11 bases align to TRBD2. The CDR3 is 15 amino acids. V lost 0 bases and J lost 4; bases outside the gene matches: 2. Germline lookup yields CDR1 KGHSH and CDR2 LQKENI. This CDR3 is CASSPPTSGTYEQYF. The CDR3 DNA is TGTGCCAGCTCACCACCGACTAGCGGGACTTACGAGCAGTACTTC.

V and J are TRBV6-1 and TRBJ2-1; no reliable D call. Germline CDR1 is MNHNS and CDR2 is SASEGT. The ends were cut back, 7 bases at V and 1 base at J, with 5 bases in the middle. This CDR3 spans 12 amino acids. CDR3 sequence reads: CASTGSYNEQFF. The DNA for the CDR3 is TGTGCCAGCACGGGTTCCTACAATGAGCAGTTCTTC.

There are a few counts of this clone. The CDR3 DNA reads TGTGCCAGTAGGGAGCGGGGCTCCTACGAGCAGTACTTC. This encodes CASRERGSYEQYF. The chain links TRBV7-2 to TRBJ2-7; TRBD2 aligns across 7 bases. Germline CDR1 is SGHTA and CDR2 is FQGNSA. V lost 9 bases to trimming and J lost 0 bases; unmatched junction nucleotides: 5. There are 13 residues in the CDR3. Complete variable domain (other parts from reference TRBV7-2 and TRBJ2-7): GAGVSQSPSNKVTEKGKDVELRCDPISGHTALYWYRQSLGQGLEFLIYFQGNSAPDKSGLPSDRFSAERTGGSVSTLTIQRTQQEDSAVYLCASRERGSYEQYFGPGTRLTVT.

The CDR3 sequence is CASSLEGGSGNTIYF. The CDR3 coding sequence is TGCGCCAGCAGCTTGGAGGGAGGCTCTGGAAACACCATATATTTT. The chain links TRBV5-1 to TRBJ1-3; D call uncertain. With 0 bases removed from V and 0 bases from J, the gap between germline ends came to 7 bases. The germline V gene has CDR1 SGHRS and CDR2 YFSETQ. The CDR3 covers 15 residues.

This clone was seen just once. The J gene is TRBJ2-6, the V gene TRBV2; TRBD1 matches 7 bases. Germline-derived CDR1 and CDR2 are SNHLY and FYNNEI. V trimming: 9 bases; J trimming: 4 bases; junction bases outside the gene matches: 9. The CDR3 is made up of 15 amino acids. The CDR3 DNA reads as TGTGCCAGAGGGAATACAGGGGCCGGGGCCAACGTCCTGACTTTC. Its translation: CARGNTGAGANVLTF.

Comments on this clone: In the same sample, other DNA sequences code for this CDR3. The chain joins TRBV7-2 to TRBJ2-2, with TRBD2 matching over 11 bases. The CDR3 extends over 15 amino acids. Per germline, CDR1 SGHTA and CDR2 FQGNSA. Trimming removed 1 base from V and 5 bases from J; junction bases left unmatched: 0. The CDR3 nucleotides are TGTGCCAGCAGCTTAGGACTAGCGGGGACCGGGGAGCTGTTTTTT. This codes for CASSLGLAGTGELFF.

This clone has only a few counts. CDR3 in amino acids: CASSLVWGQGYNEQFF. Written as DNA, the CDR3 is TGTGCCAGCAGCTTAGTTTGGGGGCAGGGCTACAATGAGCAGTTCTTC. The chain recombines TRBV7-6 with TRBJ2-1, with D possibly matching TRBD1 (6 bases). This CDR3 contains 16 residues. The V and J ends lost 1 base and 3 bases respectively, with 13 bases between them. Germline CDR1 and CDR2: SGHVS and FNYEAQ.

The V and J genes are TRBV7-2 and TRBJ2-7; 10 bases fit TRBD2. Germline V gene data show CDR1 as SGHTA and CDR2 as FQGNSA. Unmatched junction bases numbered 16, after V lost 5 bases and J lost 12 bases. The CDR3 runs 15 residues. The CDR3 sequence: CASSQGPSGGPSMYF. Here the CDR3 DNA reads TGTGCCAGCAGCCAAGGCCCTAGCGGGGGCCCTTCCATGTACTTC.

J is TRBJ2-7 and V is TRBV19; TRBD2 agrees at 9 bases. Germline V gene data show CDR1 as LNHDA and CDR2 as SQIVND (reference sequence). V lost 4 bases to trimming and J lost 6 bases; unmatched junction nucleotides: 10. This CDR3 is built from 15 residues. Written as DNA, the CDR3 is TGTGCCAGTAGTAAAAACTTAGCGGGAGTCGGCGAGCAGTACTTC. Its translation is CASSKNLAGVGEQYF.

The chain couples TRBV9 to TRBJ2-5; D gene ambiguous. The CDR3 extends over 13 amino acids. In germline, CDR1 is SGDLS, CDR2 YYNGEE. V was cut by 0 bases and J by 7 bases, with 10 bases left in between. The CDR3 loop reads CASSVGPVGTQYF. For the CDR3, the DNA is TGTGCCAGCAGCGTAGGCCCCGTCGGGACCCAGTACTTC.

By its share, this clone is large (0.1 to 1%). The genes are TRBV21-1 and TRBJ1-5; the D call of TRBD1 is as the table states it, not checked on the DNA. TRBV21-1 is designated a pseudogene. The CDR3 consists of 13 residues. The CDR3 DNA follows: TGTGCCAGCAGCAAAGGACAGGGGCAGCCCCAGCATTTT. The encoded protein is CASSKGQGQPQHF.

The CDR3 sequence: CAVNPSGYDNEQFF. The CDR3 DNA reads as TGTGCCGTAAACCCTAGCGGCTACGACAATGAGCAGTTCTTC. The chain has TRBV30 and TRBJ2-1; 7 bases line up with TRBD2. Per germline, CDR1 GTSNPN and CDR2 SVGIG (reference sequence). Trimming cost V 8 bases and J 5 bases; bases outside gene matches: 12. The CDR3 extends over 14 amino acids.

This chain joins TRBV6-5 and TRBJ2-7; 14 positions agree with TRBD2. CDR3 size: 15 residues. V dropped 6 bases and J dropped 6; count of bases not matched to a gene: 7. The germline V gene encodes CDR1 MNHEY and CDR2 SVGAGI. Here the CDR3 reads CASSSSGLAGAEQYF. For the CDR3, the DNA is TGTGCCAGCAGCTCCTCGGGACTAGCGGGAGCCGAGCAGTACTTC.

The chain employs TRBV4-1 and TRBJ2-3; possibly TRBD2 for D (6 bases). Trimming cost V 0 bases and J 5 bases, with 15 bases left between them. CDR3 length equals 16 residues. CDR1 and CDR2 (germline): MGHRA, YSYEKL. The DNA for the CDR3 is TGCGCCAGCAGCCAAGATGTCGGGGTGGGGGGAGATACGCAGTATTTT. Its translation: CASSQDVGVGGDTQYF.

V and J are TRBV11-1 and TRBJ2-7; TRBD2 matches 7 bases. This CDR3 spans 14 amino acids. CDR1 is SGHAT and CDR2 is FQDESV in the germline V gene (reference sequence). The trim removed 3 bases at V and 3 bases at J, leaving 5 bases unmatched. The DNA of the CDR3 is TGTGCCAGCAGCTTCAGCGGGGACTACTACGAGCAGTACTTC. Translated: CASSFSGDYYEQYF.